These 9 T cell receptor beta chains were sequenced from one sample in a study of shared clonotypes between healthy human individuals. TCRdb's table, derived via immunoSEQ multiplex PCR, lists solely in-frame clones and lacks some. The sample includes 400,000 to 600,000 clones, almost 80% of them seen just once. Sequencing was performed on PBMCs. The receptors were sampled from a middle-aged woman in good health. Some clones in this sample may be carry-over from other donors' samples.

This chain uses TRBV2 with TRBJ1-2; D unresolved. The CDR3 is 9 amino acids. Trimming left V 4 bases short and J 8 bases short, with 2 bases between. CDR1 and CDR2 (germline): SNHLY, FYNNEI. CDR3 residues: CASSAGYTF. The CDR3 DNA sequence: TGTGCCAGCAGTGCCGGCTACACCTTC.

This chain uses TRBV19 with TRBJ2-2; TRBD1 aligns across 9 bases. The CDR3 is 14 residues long. The J segment lost 4 bases and the V segment lost 6 bases, leaving 3 bases of the junction unmatched. Germline V lookup: CDR1 LNHDA, CDR2 SQIVND (reference sequence). CDR3 loop: CASSRGQGTGELFF. In DNA, the CDR3 is TGTGCCAGTAGCCGGGGACAGGGCACCGGGGAGCTGTTTTTT.

With regard to this clone: At one of its ends the junction is not consistent with the germline gene, which may arise from a read error. The chain recombines TRBV7-7 with TRBJ2-1; 10 nucleotides agree with TRBD2. Germline V gene lookup returns CDR1 SSHAT and CDR2 FNYEAQ (reference sequence). The CDR3 runs 13 residues. The CDR3 loop is CASSLGLAGAQFF. DNA of the CDR3: TGTGCTAGCAGCTTAGGCCTAGCGGGAGCCCAGTTCTTC.

In its sample, this clone was seen a few times. This chain uses TRBV7-2 with TRBJ2-7, with TRBD2 matching 13 bases. The CDR3 is 15 residues long. J gave up 2 bases and V 5 bases, and 3 bases lay outside the gene matches. CDR1 is SGHTA, CDR2 FQGNSA, per germline. The chain's CDR3 is CASSQGLAGTYEQYF. CDR3 nucleotide sequence: TGTGCCAGCAGCCAGGGACTAGCGGGAACCTACGAGCAGTACTTC.

This chain links TRBV7-8 with TRBJ1-1; tentatively, D is TRBD1 (5 bases). This CDR3 is built from 15 residues. V lost 4 bases and J 0 bases, leaving 12 bases between the germline ends. Germline loops: CDR1 SGHVS, CDR2 FQNEAQ. The CDR3 here is CASSSGRGMNTEAFF. CDR3 DNA sequence: TGTGCCAGCAGCTCCGGACGGGGGATGAACACTGAAGCTTTCTTT.

This clone has a handful of counts. The rearrangement joins TRBV6-6 to TRBJ2-4; no clear D gene. The CDR3 has 16 residues. Per the germline V gene, CDR1 is MNHNY and CDR2 is SVGAGI (reference sequence). The V gene lost 5 bases and the J gene lost 2 bases, with 16 bases spanning the gap. The chain's CDR3 is CASSSGPPFTKNIQYF. CDR3 coding DNA: TGTGCCAGCAGTAGTGGACCCCCGTTTACCAAAAACATTCAGTACTTC.

This clone showed up just once. The rearrangement joins TRBV7-2 to TRBJ2-1, with 11 bases identical to TRBD2. The CDR3 is 14 residues long. V lost 6 bases to trimming and J lost 4 bases; unmatched junction nucleotides: 2. In germline, CDR1 is SGHTA, CDR2 FQGNSA. DNA for the CDR3: TGTGCCAGCAGACTAGCGGGAGAATACAATGAGCAGTTCTTC. Encoded protein: CASRLAGEYNEQFF.

V is TRBV28 and J is TRBJ2-7, with D hard to call. V was pared by 3 bases and J by 4 bases, with 16 bases between. Germline V gene sequence: CDR1 MDHEN, CDR2 SYDVKM. CDR3 length: 15 residues. The CDR3: CASSFGSVGLYEQYF. CDR3 DNA: TGTGCCAGCAGTTTTGGTTCCGTTGGGCTTTACGAGCAGTACTTC. Combining the CDR3 with reference TRBV28 and TRBJ2-7 gives the whole variable domain DVKVTQSSRYLVKRTGEKVFLECVQDMDHENMFWYRQDPGLGLRLIYFSYDVKMKEKGDIPEGYSVSREKKERFSLILESASTNQTSMYLCASSFGSVGLYEQYFGPGTRLTVT.

Regarding this clone: With only one base between it and a far larger clone, this is likely a read error. The chain carries TRBV2 and TRBJ1-1; D may be TRBD1 (6 bases). The CDR3 consists of 14 residues. Germline loops: CDR1 SNHLY, CDR2 FYNNEI. The germline V and J ends were trimmed by 5 bases and 6 bases, with 16 bases remaining between them. This CDR3 is CASSSGGRMAEAFF. CDR3 nucleotide sequence: TGTGCCAGCAGTTCGGGGGGGCGCATGGCTGAAGCTTTCTTT.